This TCR beta chain stems from a study of CD8+CD57+ T cells in acquired aplastic anemia. Whole-study context: DNA per sorted CD4+ or CD8+ sample ranged roughly 0.17 to 27.4 ug, averaging 3.2 ug.

Patients chosen for sequencing had shown CD8+CD57+ cell expansion by flow cytometry. At the time of blood sampling, patients had not yet received any therapy. Both TCR beta VDJ combination and CDR3 sequence profiling were carried out. Genomic DNA was the template for this profiling. One entry per CDR3 protein, called by TCRdb with MiXCR from the reads. This repertoire shows approximately 160,000 distinct CDR3 sequences, around 43% found once; its top ten account for 3.2%. This clonotype was observed at least ten times. What it recognizes is unknown. This CDR3 is 13 amino acids long. Germline CDR1 and CDR2: DFQATT and SNEGSKA (reference sequence). J lost 8 bases, V lost 6 bases, and 8 bases had no gene match. Findings of the study overall: A significant difference in CD8+ Simpson's diversity between patients and controls was not found.

Input material: sorted CD4+, CD8+, or CD8+CD57+ T cells (not recorded which) from PBMCs. This TCR was sampled from a human donor with aplastic anemia. The chain combines TRBV20-1 with TRBJ1-4, with 8 bases identical to TRBD1. The CDR3 DNA is TGCAGTGCCCGGACAGGGATTGGGGAAAAACTGTTTTTT. Translation: CSARTGIGEKLFF.